This T cell receptor (beta chain) was captured in a study of type 1 regulatory T cells. About the research overall: This in vitro CD4 product, T-allo10, is enriched for Tr1 cells and alloantigen-specific.

This clonotype was detected only a few times. Its antigen is unidentified. Germline V gene lookup returns CDR1 SQVTM and CDR2 ANQGSEA. Trimming stripped 1 base from V and 5 bases from J, with 6 bases between. The CDR3 totals 11 residues. General study results and limits: Compared with non-Tr1 cells, Tr1 cells showed a narrower TCR repertoire.

MiXCR, applied by TCRdb to the reads, yields one record per CDR3 protein. Counted here are about 42,000 distinct CDR3 sequences, 12% occurring once; the ten biggest clones make up 8%. J is TRBJ2-7 and V is TRBV29-1; D ambiguous. Sequencing was carried out using cultured non-Tr1 T cells, either the whole culture or a sorted T cell fraction (not recorded which). This TCR came from a human donor in good health. CDR3 nucleotides: TGCAGCGTTGAAGTCCTAGACGAGCAGTACTTC. Translation: CSVEVLDEQYF.